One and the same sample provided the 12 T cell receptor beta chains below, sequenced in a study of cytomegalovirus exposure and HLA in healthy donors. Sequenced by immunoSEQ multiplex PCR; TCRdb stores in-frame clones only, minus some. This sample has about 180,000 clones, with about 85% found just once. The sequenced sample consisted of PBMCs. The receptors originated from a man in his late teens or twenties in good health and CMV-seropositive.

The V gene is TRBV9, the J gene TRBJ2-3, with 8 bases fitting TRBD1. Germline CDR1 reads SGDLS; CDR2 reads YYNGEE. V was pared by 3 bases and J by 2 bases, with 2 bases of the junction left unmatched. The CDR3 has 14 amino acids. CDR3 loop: CASSADRATDTQYF. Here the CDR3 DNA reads TGTGCCAGCAGCGCGGACAGGGCCACAGATACGCAGTATTTT.

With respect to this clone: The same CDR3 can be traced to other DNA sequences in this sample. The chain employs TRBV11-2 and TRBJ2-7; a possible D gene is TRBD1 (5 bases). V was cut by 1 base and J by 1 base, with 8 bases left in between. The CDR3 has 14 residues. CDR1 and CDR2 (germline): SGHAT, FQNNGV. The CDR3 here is CASSLGAGSYEQYF. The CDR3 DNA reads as TGTGCCAGCAGCTTAGGGGCAGGGTCCTACGAGCAGTACTTC.

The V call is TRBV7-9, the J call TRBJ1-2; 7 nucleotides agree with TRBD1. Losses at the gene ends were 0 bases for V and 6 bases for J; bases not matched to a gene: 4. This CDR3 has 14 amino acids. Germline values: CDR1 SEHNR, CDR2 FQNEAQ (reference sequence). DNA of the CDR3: TGTGCCAGCAGCTTAGCCACCGGGACAGATGGCTACACCTTC. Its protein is CASSLATGTDGYTF.

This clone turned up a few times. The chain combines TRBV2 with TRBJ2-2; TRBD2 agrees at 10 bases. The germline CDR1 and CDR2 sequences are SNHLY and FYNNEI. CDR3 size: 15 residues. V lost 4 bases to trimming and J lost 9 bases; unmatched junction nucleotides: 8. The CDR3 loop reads CASSGLAGGPRELFF. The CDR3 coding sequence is TGTGCCAGCAGTGGACTAGCGGGCGGCCCTCGGGAGCTGTTTTTT.

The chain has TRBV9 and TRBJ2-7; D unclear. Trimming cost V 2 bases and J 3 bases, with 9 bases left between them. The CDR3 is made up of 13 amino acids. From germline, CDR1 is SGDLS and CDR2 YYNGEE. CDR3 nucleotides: TGTGCCAGCAGCGTTTCAGATCGCTACGAGCAGTACTTC. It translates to CASSVSDRYEQYF.

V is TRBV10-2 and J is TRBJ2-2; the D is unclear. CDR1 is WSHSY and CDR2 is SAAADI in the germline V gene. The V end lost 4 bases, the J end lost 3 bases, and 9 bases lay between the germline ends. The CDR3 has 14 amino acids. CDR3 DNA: TGCGCCAGCAGTGGAGGCAGCTACACCGGGGAGCTGTTTTTT. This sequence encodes CASSGGSYTGELFF.

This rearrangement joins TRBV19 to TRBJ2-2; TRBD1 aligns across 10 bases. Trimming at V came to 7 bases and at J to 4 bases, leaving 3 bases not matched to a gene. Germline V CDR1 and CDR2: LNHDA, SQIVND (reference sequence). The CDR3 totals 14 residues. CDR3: CASMRDRGTGELFF. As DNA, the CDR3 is TGTGCCAGTATGAGGGACAGGGGCACCGGGGAGCTGTTTTTT.

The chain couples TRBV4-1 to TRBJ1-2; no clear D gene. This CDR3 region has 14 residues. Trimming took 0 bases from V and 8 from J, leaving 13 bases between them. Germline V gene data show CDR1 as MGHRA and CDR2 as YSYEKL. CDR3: CASSQDRTRKGYTF. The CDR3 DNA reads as TGCGCCAGCAGCCAAGATAGGACTAGAAAAGGCTACACCTTC.

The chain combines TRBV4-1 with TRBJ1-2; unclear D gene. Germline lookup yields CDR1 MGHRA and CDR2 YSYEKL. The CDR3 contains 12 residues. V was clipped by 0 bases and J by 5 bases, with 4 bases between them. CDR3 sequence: CASSQDRYGYTF. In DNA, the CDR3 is TGCGCCAGCAGCCAAGATCGGTATGGCTACACCTTC.

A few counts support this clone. The CDR3 loop is CASSQERGGQETQYF. In DNA, the CDR3 is TGTGCCAGCAGCCAAGAGCGGGGGGGCCAAGAGACCCAGTACTTC. The chain carries TRBV4-2 and TRBJ2-5; 9 nucleotides align to TRBD2. CDR3 length equals 15 residues. Germline V gene data show CDR1 as LGHNA and CDR2 as YNFKEQ. The V gene end was trimmed by 0 bases and the J gene end by 1 base; junction bases not matched to a gene: 0.

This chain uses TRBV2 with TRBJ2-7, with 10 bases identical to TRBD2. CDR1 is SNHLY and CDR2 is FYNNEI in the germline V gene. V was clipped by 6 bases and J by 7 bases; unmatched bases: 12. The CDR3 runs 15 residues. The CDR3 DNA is TGTGCCAGCAGGGCCCCTAGCGGGAGATCTGGAGAGCAGTACTTC. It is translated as CASRAPSGRSGEQYF.

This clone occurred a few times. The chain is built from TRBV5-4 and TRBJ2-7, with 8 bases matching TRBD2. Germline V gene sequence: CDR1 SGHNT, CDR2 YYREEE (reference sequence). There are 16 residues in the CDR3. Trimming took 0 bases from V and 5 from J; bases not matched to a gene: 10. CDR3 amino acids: CASSLVPGLEVDEQYF. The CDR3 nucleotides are TGTGCCAGCAGCTTGGTTCCGGGACTAGAGGTTGACGAGCAGTACTTC.